This is a list of T cell receptor beta chains from one sample in a study of OX40 agonist ivuxolimab in advanced cancers. Assay: immunoSEQ multiplex PCR; the TCRdb copy retains only in-frame clones and omits some. The data contain some 77,000 clones, approximately 90% of them seen just once; the ten biggest clones take up approximately 1.1%. Source: CD4+ or CD8+ T cells sorted from blood, taken in a trial of the OX40 agonist ivuxolimab. Receptors were obtained from an adult with an advanced solid tumor such as melanoma, head and neck, liver or kidney cancer. CDR3s include the opening cysteine and the closing phenylalanine or tryptophan. A D gene is named only where the DNA matches it firmly. Size is omitted from some rows. Given values are once, few, many or a class for expanded clones.

clone_size: -
v_call: TRBV19
j_call: TRBJ1-5
d_call: -
cdr3_nt: TGTGCCAGTAGTATGGTGGTGGGCCAGCCCCAGCATTTT
cdr3_aa: CASSMVVGQPQHF

clone_size: once
v_call: TRBV4-2
j_call: TRBJ1-1
d_call: -
cdr3_nt: TGTGCCAGCAGCCCATTTCAGGAGCGGGGATCGGCTTTCTTT
cdr3_aa: CASSPFQERGSAFF

clone_size: few
v_call: TRBV6-6
j_call: TRBJ2-5
d_call: TRBD1
cdr3_nt: TGTGCCAGCAGTTACGGGGGACAGGGGGCTTGGGAGACCCAGTACTTC
cdr3_aa: CASSYGGQGAWETQYF

clone_size: -
v_call: TRBV6-5
j_call: TRBJ1-1
d_call: TRBD1
cdr3_nt: TGTGCCAGCAGGCGACAGGGGACCACTGAAGCTTTCTTT
cdr3_aa: CASRRQGTTEAFF

clone_size: -
v_call: TRBV28
j_call: TRBJ1-5
d_call: TRBD1
cdr3_nt: TGTGCCAGCAGTTTTTGGGGACAGGGGAGGCCCCAGCATTTT
cdr3_aa: CASSFWGQGRPQHF

clone_size: -
v_call: TRBV6-6
j_call: TRBJ2-7
d_call: TRBD2
cdr3_nt: TGTGCCAGCACCCTAGCGGGAGTAAGGTCCTACGAGCAGTACTTC
cdr3_aa: CASTLAGVRSYEQYF

clone_size: -
v_call: TRBV29-1
j_call: TRBJ1-1
d_call: -
cdr3_nt: TGCAGCGGGGCCGAGCTGGAGGGAGCTTTCTTT
cdr3_aa: CSGAELEGAFF

clone_size: -
v_call: TRBV5-1
j_call: TRBJ1-2
d_call: -
cdr3_nt: TGCGCCAGCAGCTTGGGACCGTTATATGGCTACACCTTC
cdr3_aa: CASSLGPLYGYTF

clone_size: -
v_call: TRBV28
j_call: TRBJ2-2
d_call: -
cdr3_nt: TGTGCCAGCAGCCAAGACACCGGGGAGCTGTTTTTT
cdr3_aa: CASSQDTGELFF

clone_size: -
v_call: TRBV10-3
j_call: TRBJ2-7
d_call: -
cdr3_nt: TGTGCCATCAGTGATCAAGGGGGGTTCTCCTACGAGCAGTACTTC
cdr3_aa: CAISDQGGFSYEQYF

clone_size: -
v_call: TRBV5-5
j_call: TRBJ2-5
d_call: -
cdr3_nt: TGTGCCAGCAGATTTAGACAGAAACAAGAGACCCAGTACTTC
cdr3_aa: CASRFRQKQETQYF

clone_size: -
v_call: TRBV7-2
j_call: TRBJ2-3
d_call: TRBD2
cdr3_nt: TGTGCCAGCAGCTTAGGTAGCGGGACTCTCACAGATACGCAGTATTTT
cdr3_aa: CASSLGSGTLTDTQYF

clone_size: -
v_call: TRBV29-1
j_call: TRBJ2-2
d_call: -
cdr3_nt: TGCAGCTTCCTCGACGGCGCCGCCGGGGAGCTGTTTTTT
cdr3_aa: CSFLDGAAGELFF

clone_size: -
v_call: TRBV7-9
j_call: TRBJ2-1
d_call: TRBD2
cdr3_nt: TGTGCCAGCAGCCCCCCTAGCGGTGAGCAGTTCTTC
cdr3_aa: CASSPPSGEQFF

clone_size: -
v_call: TRBV7-2
j_call: TRBJ2-3
d_call: -
cdr3_nt: TGTGCCAGCAGCTTACAGGGAACGGACACAGATACGCAGTATTTT
cdr3_aa: CASSLQGTDTDTQYF

clone_size: -
v_call: TRBV11-2
j_call: TRBJ2-5
d_call: -
cdr3_nt: TGTGCCAGCAGCACGAAGAAATCCCAAGAGACCCAGTACTTC
cdr3_aa: CASSTKKSQETQYF

clone_size: -
v_call: TRBV2
j_call: TRBJ2-7
d_call: TRBD1
cdr3_nt: TGTGCCAGCAGCGGACAGGCCTACGAGCAGTACTTC
cdr3_aa: CASSGQAYEQYF

clone_size: -
v_call: TRBV4-1
j_call: TRBJ2-7
d_call: TRBD2
cdr3_nt: TGCGCCAGCAGCCAATTAGCGGGAGTGCTCGAGCAGTACTTC
cdr3_aa: CASSQLAGVLEQYF

clone_size: -
v_call: TRBV30
j_call: TRBJ2-2
d_call: TRBD1
cdr3_nt: TGTGCCTGGCTCCGGGACAGGGGTAGCGGGGAGCTGTTTTTT
cdr3_aa: CAWLRDRGSGELFF

clone_size: -
v_call: TRBV28
j_call: TRBJ2-2
d_call: TRBD1
cdr3_nt: TGTGCCAGCAGTTCCACCGGGACAGGCAACACCGGGGAGCTGTTTTTT
cdr3_aa: CASSSTGTGNTGELFF

clone_size: -
v_call: TRBV7-9
j_call: TRBJ2-5
d_call: -
cdr3_nt: TGTGCCAGCAGCCCGAGCGGCCAAGAGACCCAGTACTTC
cdr3_aa: CASSPSGQETQYF

clone_size: -
v_call: TRBV2
j_call: TRBJ1-2
d_call: -
cdr3_nt: TGTGCCAGCAGTGGACAGACCTTCTATGGCTACACCTTC
cdr3_aa: CASSGQTFYGYTF

clone_size: -
v_call: TRBV5-1
j_call: TRBJ2-5
d_call: -
cdr3_nt: TGCGCCAGCAGATTGGGGTGGGCAGAGACCCAGTACTTC
cdr3_aa: CASRLGWAETQYF

clone_size: -
v_call: TRBV10-3
j_call: TRBJ2-7
d_call: -
cdr3_nt: TGTGCCATCAGTGTCGACCGCGTGGGGGACCACTACGAGCAGTACTTC
cdr3_aa: CAISVDRVGDHYEQYF

clone_size: -
v_call: TRBV12-5
j_call: TRBJ1-4
d_call: -
cdr3_nt: TGTGCTAGTGGCCTGGTAAAGAAACCAGAAAATGAAAAACTGTTTTTT
cdr3_aa: CASGLVKKPENEKLFF

clone_size: -
v_call: TRBV6-1
j_call: TRBJ1-2
d_call: -
cdr3_nt: TGTGCCAGCAAGGTTGAAGAGGACTACGCCTTC
cdr3_aa: CASKVEEDYAF

clone_size: -
v_call: TRBV10-3
j_call: TRBJ2-7
d_call: -
cdr3_nt: TGTGCCATCAGTGAGGTATCGGGAGAGCTCGCTGGCGAGCAGTACTTC
cdr3_aa: CAISEVSGELAGEQYF

clone_size: -
v_call: TRBV4-2
j_call: TRBJ2-4
d_call: TRBD1
cdr3_nt: TGTGCCAGCAGCCAAGGGGACAGACTAGCCAAAAACATTCAGTACTTC
cdr3_aa: CASSQGDRLAKNIQYF

clone_size: -
v_call: TRBV27
j_call: TRBJ2-3
d_call: -
cdr3_nt: TGTGCCAGCAGTTTTGCAAGTAGAAGCACAGATACGCAGTATTTT
cdr3_aa: CASSFASRSTDTQYF

clone_size: -
v_call: TRBV28
j_call: TRBJ1-2
d_call: TRBD1
cdr3_nt: TGTGCCAGCGGGGACAGGTTTTATGGCTACACCTTC
cdr3_aa: CASGDRFYGYTF

clone_size: -
v_call: TRBV4-2
j_call: TRBJ1-2
d_call: TRBD1
cdr3_nt: TGTGCCAGCAGCCAAGAGGAAAGACAGGGAGGTGGTGGCTACACCTTC
cdr3_aa: CASSQEERQGGGGYTF

clone_size: -
v_call: TRBV28
j_call: TRBJ2-7
d_call: TRBD1
cdr3_nt: TGTGCCAGCAGTTTGTGGGACAGGGGAACCTACGAGCAGTACTTC
cdr3_aa: CASSLWDRGTYEQYF

clone_size: once
v_call: TRBV6-1
j_call: TRBJ2-3
d_call: -
cdr3_nt: TGTGCCAGCAGTGTCCCCGGCGGCGCTACGCAGTATTTT
cdr3_aa: CASSVPGGATQYF

clone_size: once
v_call: TRBV7-2
j_call: TRBJ1-5
d_call: -
cdr3_nt: TGTGCCAGCAGCTTAGCAGGGTATAGCAATCAGCCCCAGCATTTT
cdr3_aa: CASSLAGYSNQPQHF

clone_size: medium-sized
v_call: TRBV11-2
j_call: TRBJ2-1
d_call: -
cdr3_nt: TGTGCCAGCAGCTTAGTAGCGGAGCAGTTCTTC
cdr3_aa: CASSLVAEQFF

clone_size: once
v_call: TRBV27
j_call: TRBJ2-1
d_call: -
cdr3_nt: TGTGCCAGCAGTTTCGCGAGCTCCTACAATGAGCAGTTCTTC
cdr3_aa: CASSFASSYNEQFF

clone_size: -
v_call: TRBV30
j_call: TRBJ2-7
d_call: -
cdr3_nt: TGTGCCTGGAGTGTAAGGGGCAGGGCCTACGAGCAGTACTTC
cdr3_aa: CAWSVRGRAYEQYF

clone_size: -
v_call: TRBV5-1
j_call: TRBJ1-2
d_call: TRBD1
cdr3_nt: TGCGCCAGCAGCAACGGACAGGGGGGAGGATATGGCTACACCTTC
cdr3_aa: CASSNGQGGGYGYTF

clone_size: -
v_call: TRBV18
j_call: TRBJ1-2
d_call: -
cdr3_nt: TGTGCCAGCTCACCATCGACGGACTTAGGGAGCTATGGCTACACCTTC
cdr3_aa: CASSPSTDLGSYGYTF

clone_size: -
v_call: TRBV4-1
j_call: TRBJ2-7
d_call: -
cdr3_nt: TGCGCCAGCAGCCCCTACGCGGACACCCACTCCGAGCAGTACTTC
cdr3_aa: CASSPYADTHSEQYF

clone_size: -
v_call: TRBV28
j_call: TRBJ2-7
d_call: TRBD2
cdr3_nt: TGTGCCAGCAGGCGGCCAGGGAGGGACGAGCAGTACTTC
cdr3_aa: CASRRPGRDEQYF

clone_size: -
v_call: TRBV6-4
j_call: TRBJ2-5
d_call: TRBD2
cdr3_nt: TGTGCCAGCAGTCGTCTAGCGGGAGGCAGAGAGACCCAGTACTTC
cdr3_aa: CASSRLAGGRETQYF

clone_size: -
v_call: TRBV6-4
j_call: TRBJ1-1
d_call: -
cdr3_nt: TGTGCCAGCAGTGACCCTTACGGGGTGCCGAACACTGAAGCTTTCTTT
cdr3_aa: CASSDPYGVPNTEAFF

clone_size: -
v_call: TRBV10-3
j_call: TRBJ2-5
d_call: -
cdr3_nt: TGTGCCATCAAGGCCTTCCGCGGCCAAGAGACCCAGTACTTC
cdr3_aa: CAIKAFRGQETQYF

clone_size: -
v_call: TRBV18
j_call: TRBJ2-3
d_call: TRBD1
cdr3_nt: TGTGCCAGCTCGTTGACAGGGCCGAGCACAGATACGCAGTATTTT
cdr3_aa: CASSLTGPSTDTQYF

clone_size: -
v_call: TRBV4-2
j_call: TRBJ1-2
d_call: TRBD1
cdr3_nt: TGTGCCAGCAGCCAACCGGGACAGGGGGTTGGCTACACCTTC
cdr3_aa: CASSQPGQGVGYTF

clone_size: -
v_call: TRBV5-1
j_call: TRBJ2-1
d_call: TRBD2
cdr3_nt: TGCGCCAGCAGCTTGGGAAGTAGCGGGAGAATGAATGAGCAGTTCTTC
cdr3_aa: CASSLGSSGRMNEQFF

clone_size: -
v_call: TRBV7-2
j_call: TRBJ2-1
d_call: TRBD2
cdr3_nt: TGTGCCAGCAGTGCTTCGGGGACTAGTCATGAGCAGTTCTTC
cdr3_aa: CASSASGTSHEQFF

clone_size: -
v_call: TRBV27
j_call: TRBJ2-3
d_call: TRBD2
cdr3_nt: TGTGCCAGCAGTTTACGCGGGAGTAGTTGGGATACGCAGTATTTT
cdr3_aa: CASSLRGSSWDTQYF

clone_size: -
v_call: TRBV2
j_call: TRBJ2-1
d_call: -
cdr3_nt: TGTGCCAGCAGTGAAACCCCGAGATCTGGGCATGAGCAGTTCTTC
cdr3_aa: CASSETPRSGHEQFF

clone_size: -
v_call: TRBV14
j_call: TRBJ1-2
d_call: TRBD1
cdr3_nt: TGTGCCAGCAGCCCCGCACTTGGACAGGGGGCTAATGGCTACACCTTC
cdr3_aa: CASSPALGQGANGYTF

clone_size: -
v_call: TRBV28
j_call: TRBJ1-1
d_call: -
cdr3_nt: TGTGCCACGTCTGCGGTTAGGGGGATGAACACTGAAGCTTTCTTT
cdr3_aa: CATSAVRGMNTEAFF

clone_size: -
v_call: TRBV10-3
j_call: TRBJ1-2
d_call: -
cdr3_nt: TGTGCCATCAGTGAGTCGTTCTCAGACAAGAACTATGGCTACACCTTC
cdr3_aa: CAISESFSDKNYGYTF

clone_size: -
v_call: TRBV5-1
j_call: TRBJ2-7
d_call: TRBD1
cdr3_nt: TGCGCCAGCAGCGGGGGACAGACCTACGAGCAGTACTTC
cdr3_aa: CASSGGQTYEQYF

clone_size: -
v_call: TRBV27
j_call: TRBJ1-4
d_call: TRBD1
cdr3_nt: TGTGCCAGCAGATTACAGGGGGCCGGGGAAAAACTGTTTTTT
cdr3_aa: CASRLQGAGEKLFF

clone_size: -
v_call: TRBV5-6
j_call: TRBJ1-2
d_call: TRBD1
cdr3_nt: TGTGCCAGCAGCCTGGCTGGACAGGCCTATGGCTACACCTTC
cdr3_aa: CASSLAGQAYGYTF

clone_size: -
v_call: TRBV7-2
j_call: TRBJ2-3
d_call: -
cdr3_nt: TGTGCCAGCAGTTCACCGGGGATCGATACGCAGTATTTT
cdr3_aa: CASSSPGIDTQYF

clone_size: -
v_call: TRBV7-3
j_call: TRBJ2-7
d_call: TRBD2
cdr3_nt: TGTGCCAGCAGCTTAGCGGGAGTGGAGGACGAGCAGTACTTC
cdr3_aa: CASSLAGVEDEQYF

clone_size: -
v_call: TRBV18
j_call: TRBJ1-1
d_call: -
cdr3_nt: TGTGCCAGCTCACCCGGGACGGGCGAAACTGAAGCCTTCTTT
cdr3_aa: CASSPGTGETEAFF

clone_size: -
v_call: TRBV7-9
j_call: TRBJ1-2
d_call: -
cdr3_nt: TGTGCCAGCAGCTCCCAGCAGGATAACTATGGCTACACCTTC
cdr3_aa: CASSSQQDNYGYTF